A single sample gave rise to the 21 T cell receptor beta chains below, sequenced in a study of blood T cell repertoires in COVID-19. Profiling relied on immunoSEQ multiplex PCR, and the TCRdb table lists in-frame clones only, not all of them. The sample contains more than 200,000 clones, approximately 82% of which appear only once. Sequencing input: peripheral blood. The receptors shown here come from a middle-aged woman who had recovered from COVID-19.

The chain uses TRBV18 and TRBJ2-3; 7 nucleotides match TRBD2. CDR1 and CDR2 (germline): KGHSH, LQKENI. The CDR3 is 14 residues long. V shed 5 bases, J shed 3 bases, and the junction held 5 bases outside the gene matches. CDR3 residues: CASSSNGGTDTQYF. The CDR3 DNA reads as TGTGCCAGCTCATCAAACGGGGGGACAGATACGCAGTATTTT.

This chain uses TRBV24-1 with TRBJ2-3; D possibly corresponds to TRBD2 (7 bases). Looked up from germline, CDR1 is KGHDR and CDR2 is SFDVKD. V lost 3 bases and J lost 1, with 10 bases in between. The CDR3 covers 15 residues. The CDR3, as DNA: TGTGCCACCAGTGATGGGGGGGCCGGCACAGATACGCAGTATTTT. The encoded protein is CATSDGGAGTDTQYF.

This clone has a handful of counts. The V call is TRBV5-6, the J call TRBJ2-4; a weak D match, TRBD2 (6 bases). CDR3 length: 15 residues. Germline V gene data show CDR1 as SGHDT and CDR2 as YYEEEE. V gave up 0 bases and J gave up 0 bases, with 7 bases separating them. CDR3 bases: TGTGCCAGCAGCTTGGGCGGGGTAGCCAAAAACATTCAGTACTTC. This codes for CASSLGGVAKNIQYF.

V usage is TRBV7-2 and J usage is TRBJ1-2; 12 nucleotides align to TRBD1. The CDR3 totals 18 residues. Trimming removed 3 bases from V and 3 bases from J; junction bases left unmatched: 11. Germline CDR1 reads SGHTA; CDR2 reads FQGNSA. The CDR3 DNA follows: TGTGCCAGCAGCTTTATGGCGGGACAGGGGGCTCGGGACTATGGCTACACCTTC. Its translation is CASSFMAGQGARDYGYTF.

V gene TRBV11-2 combines with J gene TRBJ1-2; tentatively, D is TRBD1 (6 bases). The CDR3 runs to 15 residues. The germline gives CDR1 SGHAT, CDR2 FQNNGV. V was pared by 0 bases and J by 8 bases, with 16 bases between. CDR3 sequence (DNA): TGTGCCAGCAGCTTAGATCTGGGGGCACCCCGAGGCTACACCTTC. Protein sequence: CASSLDLGAPRGYTF.

The genes are TRBV30 and TRBJ2-1, with a weak D call TRBD1 (5 bases). Per the germline V gene, CDR1 is GTSNPN and CDR2 is SVGIG (reference sequence). This CDR3 has 13 amino acids. Trimming removed 2 bases at V and 5 bases at J, with 10 bases between. Here the CDR3 DNA reads TGTGCCTGGAGTACAGGTTTCAACAATGAGCAGTTCTTC. It yields the protein CAWSTGFNNEQFF.

The chain combines TRBV7-2 with TRBJ2-7; D uncertain. The length of the CDR3 is 13 residues. From germline, CDR1 is SGHTA and CDR2 FQGNSA. V lost 3 bases and J 6 bases, leaving 12 bases between the germline ends. In DNA form, the CDR3 reads TGTGCCAGCAGCTTCGGGTATGATTCCGAGCAGTACTTC. Its translation is CASSFGYDSEQYF.

This clone has more than one count but fewer than ten. The rearrangement links TRBV2 to TRBJ1-5; D gene unclear. Germline lookup yields CDR1 SNHLY and CDR2 FYNNEI. The CDR3 consists of 14 residues. V was pared by 3 bases and J by 7 bases, with 13 bases between. The CDR3, as DNA: TGTGCCAGCAGTGAGGAGGGTTCATGGCAGCCCCAGCATTTT. Its protein is CASSEEGSWQPQHF.

In this sample, this clone turned up many times. The chain uses TRBV6-2 or TRBV6-3 and TRBJ1-2; TRBD1 might be the D (6 bases). CDR1 MNHEY and CDR2 SVGEGT come from the germline V gene. The CDR3 is 14 residues long. Trimming stripped 5 bases from V and 6 bases from J, with 16 bases between. The CDR3 nucleotides read TGTGCCAGCAGTATCATAACAGGGACGAATGGCTACACCTTC. This gives the protein CASSIITGTNGYTF.

The rearrangement links TRBV7-9 to TRBJ1-2; a weak D match, TRBD1 (5 bases). Germline CDR1 and CDR2: SEHNR and FQNEAQ (reference sequence). V gave up 0 bases and J gave up 10 bases, with 15 bases separating them. The CDR3 contains 14 residues. This CDR3 reads CASSLANQSGNYTF. CDR3 coding DNA: TGTGCCAGCAGCTTAGCCAATCAGTCAGGGAACTACACCTTC.

This chain links TRBV28 with TRBJ1-4; maybe TRBD1 (6 bases). Germline CDR1 is MDHEN and CDR2 is SYDVKM. The CDR3 contains 14 residues. The V and J ends lost 3 bases and 6 bases respectively, with 11 bases between them. The CDR3 sequence is CASSLDRGDEKLFF. The DNA of the CDR3 is TGTGCCAGCAGTTTGGACAGAGGAGATGAAAAACTGTTTTTT.

A single count supports this clone. The chain has TRBV19 and TRBJ2-2; the match to TRBD2 covers 13 bases. The CDR3 runs 16 residues. Germline CDR1 LNHDA, CDR2 SQIVND (reference sequence). Trimming removed 9 bases from V and 1 base from J; junction bases left unmatched: 5. CDR3: CASGLAGVVNTGELFF. CDR3 sequence (DNA): TGTGCCAGCGGACTAGCGGGGGTGGTGAACACCGGGGAGCTGTTTTTT.

This clone occurred once. This chain uses TRBV12-3 or TRBV12-4 with TRBJ1-1; D call uncertain. The ends were cut back, 4 bases at V and 9 bases at J, with 9 bases in the middle. The CDR3 contains 11 residues. This CDR3 reads CASSSSQQAFF. CDR3 coding DNA: TGTGCCAGCAGTTCAAGCCAACAAGCTTTCTTT.

This rearrangement joins TRBV15 to TRBJ2-7; 8 bases fit TRBD2. The CDR3 has 16 amino acids. Trimming at V came to 5 bases and at J to 5 bases, leaving 14 bases not matched to a gene. Looked up from germline, CDR1 is LNHNV and CDR2 is YYDKDF (reference sequence). CDR3 DNA: TGTGCCACCAGCTCCCCTCTGGGCCGGGGGGGCAACGAGCAGTACTTC. Translation gives CATSSPLGRGGNEQYF.

Comment on this clone: The identical CDR3 is also encoded by other nucleotide sequences in the sample. This chain joins TRBV7-2 and TRBJ2-7, with D maybe TRBD2 (6 bases). Trimming took off 5 bases at V and 3 bases at J, with 14 bases between the two ends. From germline, CDR1 is SGHTA and CDR2 FQGNSA. This CDR3 has 14 residues. Here the CDR3 reads CASSPRDSYYEQYF. CDR3 DNA: TGTGCCAGCAGCCCGCGGGACTCATACTACGAGCAGTACTTC.

The chain is built from TRBV19 and TRBJ2-7; a possible D gene is TRBD2 (5 bases). The CDR3 runs to 15 residues. Trimming shortened V by 5 bases and J by 2 bases, and 16 bases separated the two germline ends. Germline values: CDR1 LNHDA, CDR2 SQIVND (reference sequence). The DNA for the CDR3 is TGTGCCAGTAGTCCTCGGACTGTGGGGACCTACGAGCAGTACTTC. Translating it yields CASSPRTVGTYEQYF. Complete variable domain (other parts from reference TRBV19 and TRBJ2-7): DGGITQSPKYLFRKEGQNVTLSCEQNLNHDAMYWYRQDPGQGLRLIYYSQIVNDFQKGDIAEGYSVSREKKESFPLTVTSAQKNPTAFYLCASSPRTVGTYEQYFGPGTRLTVT.

The chain recombines TRBV5-8 with TRBJ1-1; D gene ambiguous. The V gene's germline CDR1 is SGHTS and CDR2 YDEGEE. Trimming pared 3 bases from V and 0 bases from J, leaving 6 bases between. The CDR3 spans 13 residues. CDR3 residues: CASSSGMNTEAFF. The CDR3 DNA reads as TGTGCCAGCAGCTCTGGCATGAACACTGAAGCTTTCTTT.

This CDR3 reads CASSRQGGGKLFF. CDR3 DNA sequence: TGTGCCAGTAGTAGGCAGGGAGGAGGAAAACTGTTTTTT. The J gene is TRBJ1-4, the V gene TRBV19; TRBD1 is a possible D gene (5 bases). V gave up 4 bases and J gave up 10 bases, with 13 bases separating them. The CDR3 extends over 13 amino acids. Germline CDR1 and CDR2: LNHDA and SQIVND (reference sequence).

This chain uses TRBV5-6 with TRBJ1-4, with TRBD1 matching over 9 bases. CDR3 length equals 16 residues. Germline lookup yields CDR1 SGHDT and CDR2 YYEEEE. V was pared by 0 bases and J by 8 bases, with 8 bases of the junction left unmatched. CDR3 amino acids: CASSLAGTGTREKLFF. The CDR3 region has the DNA TGTGCCAGCAGCTTGGCGGGGACAGGGACGAGGGAAAAACTGTTTTTT.

The V and J genes are TRBV5-1 and TRBJ2-7; D is possibly TRBD1 (6 bases). V lost 4 bases to trimming and J lost 9 bases, with 20 bases between them. The CDR3 is 14 amino acids. Germline V CDR1 and CDR2: SGHRS, YFSETQ. The CDR3 DNA reads TGCGCCAGCAGCACGGGACATCTCCGAATGGGGCAGTACTTC. Residues: CASSTGHLRMGQYF.

The chain employs TRBV7-2 and TRBJ2-1; 10 positions agree with TRBD2. Germline V gene data show CDR1 as SGHTA and CDR2 as FQGNSA. The trim removed 2 bases at V and 0 bases at J, leaving 7 bases unmatched. The CDR3 spans 18 residues. CDR3 nucleotides: TGTGCCAGCAGCTTACAATCTAGCGGGGGCCTCTCCTACAATGAGCAGTTCTTC. It encodes CASSLQSSGGLSYNEQFF. Looking up the rest from reference TRBV7-2 and TRBJ2-1 gives the full variable domain: GAGVSQSPSNKVTEKGKDVELRCDPISGHTALYWYRQSLGQGLEFLIYFQGNSAPDKSGLPSDRFSAERTGGSVSTLTIQRTQQEDSAVYLCASSLQSSGGLSYNEQFFGPGTRLTVL.